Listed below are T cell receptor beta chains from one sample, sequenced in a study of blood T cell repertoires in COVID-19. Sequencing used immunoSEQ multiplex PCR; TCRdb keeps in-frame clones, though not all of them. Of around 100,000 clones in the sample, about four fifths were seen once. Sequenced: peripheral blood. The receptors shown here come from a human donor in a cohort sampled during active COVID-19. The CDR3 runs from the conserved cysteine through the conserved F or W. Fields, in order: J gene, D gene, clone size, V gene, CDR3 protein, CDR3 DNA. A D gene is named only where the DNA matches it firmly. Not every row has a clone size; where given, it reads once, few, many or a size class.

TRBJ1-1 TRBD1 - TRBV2 CASSEQGATEAFF TGTGCCAGCAGCGAACAGGGGGCCACTGAAGCTTTCTTT
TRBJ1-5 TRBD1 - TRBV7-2 CASSKDRAGNQPQHF TGTGCCAGCAGCAAGGACAGGGCCGGCAATCAGCCCCAGCATTTT
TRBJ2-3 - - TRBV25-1 CASSAGASTDTQYF TGTGCCAGCAGTGCAGGTGCTAGCACAGATACGCAGTATTTT
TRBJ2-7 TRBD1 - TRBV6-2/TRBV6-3 CASSRTGSYEQYF TGTGCCAGCAGCCGGACAGGATCCTACGAGCAGTACTTC
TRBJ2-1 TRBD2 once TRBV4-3 CASSQANGGANEQFF TGCGCCAGCAGCCAAGCCAACGGGGGGGCCAATGAGCAGTTCTTC
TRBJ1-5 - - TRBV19 CASRARADNQPQHF TGTGCCAGTAGGGCCAGGGCAGACAATCAGCCCCAGCATTTT
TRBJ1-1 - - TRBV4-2 CASSQDAGNTEAFF TGTGCCAGCAGCCAAGACGCCGGGAACACTGAAGCTTTCTTT
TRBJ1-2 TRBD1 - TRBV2 CASRDRALDYTF TGTGCCAGTCGGGACAGGGCCCTTGACTACACCTTC
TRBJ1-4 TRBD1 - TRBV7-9 CASSSGWDRDEKLFF TGTGCCAGCAGCTCCGGGTGGGACAGGGATGAAAAACTGTTTTTT
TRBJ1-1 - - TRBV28 CASRGPGGKNTEAFF TGTGCCAGCAGGGGTCCTGGCGGAAAGAACACTGAAGCTTTCTTT
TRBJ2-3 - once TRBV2 CASNVGGPVSDTQYF TGTGCCAGCAACGTCGGGGGGCCCGTCTCAGATACGCAGTATTTT
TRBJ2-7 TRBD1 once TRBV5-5 CASSFGPQGLYEQYF TGTGCCAGCAGCTTCGGGCCACAGGGGCTCTACGAGCAGTACTTC
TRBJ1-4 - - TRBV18 CASSSPQGRSVEKLFF TGTGCCAGCTCATCCCCACAGGGCCGATCGGTCGAAAAACTGTTTTTT
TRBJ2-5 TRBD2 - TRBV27 CASSPLWRGGRQETQYF TGTGCCAGCAGCCCCCTTTGGCGGGGGGGCCGCCAAGAGACCCAGTACTTC
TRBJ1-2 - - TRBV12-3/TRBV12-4 CASRQTGVYGYTF TGTGCCAGCAGGCAGACAGGAGTCTATGGCTACACCTTC
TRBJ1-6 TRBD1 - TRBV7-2 CASSIDGQGNSPLHF TGTGCCAGCAGCATAGACGGACAGGGCAATTCACCCCTCCACTTT
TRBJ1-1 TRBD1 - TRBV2 CASTRDRQMNTEAFF TGTGCCAGCACCCGGGACAGACAAATGAACACTGAAGCTTTCTTT
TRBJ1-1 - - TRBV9 CASSVTGRDTEAFF TGTGCCAGCAGCGTTACAGGGAGGGACACTGAAGCTTTCTTT
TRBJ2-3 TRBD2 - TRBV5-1 CASKAGPQNPDTQYF TGCGCCAGCAAAGCGGGACCCCAGAACCCAGATACGCAGTATTTT
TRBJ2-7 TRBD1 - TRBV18 CASSPGQGEQYF TGTGCCAGCTCACCAGGACAGGGGGAGCAGTACTTC
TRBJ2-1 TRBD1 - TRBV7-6 CASSEPGQGYNEQFF TGTGCCAGCAGCGAACCGGGACAGGGGTACAATGAGCAGTTCTTC
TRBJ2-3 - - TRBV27 CASSRLGGGGSTDTQYF TGTGCCAGCAGTCGCCTAGGAGGCGGCGGAAGCACAGATACGCAGTATTTT
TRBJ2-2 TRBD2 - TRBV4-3 CASSQVRLAGGKELFF TGCGCCAGCAGCCAAGTCCGCCTAGCGGGGGGGAAGGAGCTGTTTTTT
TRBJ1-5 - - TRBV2 CASSEEGAQHF TGTGCCAGCAGTGAAGAAGGGGCCCAGCATTTT
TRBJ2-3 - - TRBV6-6 CASSYFGGADTDTQYF TGTGCCAGCAGTTACTTCGGTGGGGCTGACACAGATACGCAGTATTTT
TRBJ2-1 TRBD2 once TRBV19 CASRLAGPGNEQFF TGTGCCAGCCGACTAGCGGGGCCTGGGAATGAGCAGTTCTTC
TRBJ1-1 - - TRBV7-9 CASSLEGTSVEAFF TGTGCCAGCAGCTTAGAAGGGACATCAGTGGAAGCTTTCTTT
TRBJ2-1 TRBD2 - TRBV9 CASSVGLAGPPSYNEQFF TGTGCCAGCAGCGTAGGACTAGCGGGGCCCCCTTCCTACAATGAGCAGTTCTTC
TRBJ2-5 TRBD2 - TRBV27 CASSPFPTSGGKETQYF TGTGCCAGCAGTCCTTTCCCGACTAGCGGGGGAAAAGAGACCCAGTACTTC
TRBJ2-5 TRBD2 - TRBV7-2 CASRPTSGGSSGAQYF TGTGCCAGCAGACCTACTAGCGGGGGGTCGTCCGGGGCCCAGTACTTC
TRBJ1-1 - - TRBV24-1 CATSDTRPRGRAFF TGTGCCACCAGTGATACCCGCCCCCGGGGGAGAGCTTTCTTT
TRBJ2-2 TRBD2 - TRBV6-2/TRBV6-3 CASSYPGLAGAGELFF TGTGCCAGCAGTTACCCCGGACTAGCGGGGGCCGGGGAGCTGTTTTTT
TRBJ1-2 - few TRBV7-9 CASSLGDNRGYGYTF TGTGCCAGCAGCTTAGGTGACAACCGGGGGTATGGCTACACCTTC
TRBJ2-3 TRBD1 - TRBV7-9 CASSLQQGAYTDTQYF TGTGCCAGCAGCTTGCAACAGGGGGCATACACAGATACGCAGTATTTT
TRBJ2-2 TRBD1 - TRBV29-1 CSVGGQSLTGELFF TGCAGCGTAGGGGGACAGTCGCTCACCGGGGAGCTGTTTTTT
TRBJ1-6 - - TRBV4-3 CASSQVTDYNSPLHF TGCGCCAGCAGCCAAGTTACAGACTATAATTCACCCCTCCACTTT
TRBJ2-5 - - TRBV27 CASSAGRNQETQYF TGTGCCAGCAGCGCGGGCCGCAACCAAGAGACCCAGTACTTC